The rows below give T cell receptor beta chains drawn from one sample of a study of blood T cell repertoires in COVID-19. TCRdb's table, derived via immunoSEQ multiplex PCR, lists solely in-frame clones and lacks some. The sample has tens of thousands of clones, about 80% seen once. The sequencing input was peripheral blood. The receptors shown here come from a man aged 55 to 70 with acute or convalescent COVID-19. The CDR3 runs from the conserved cysteine through the conserved F or W. The order of the fields is V gene, clone size, J gene, D gene, CDR3 protein, CDR3 DNA. A D gene is named only where the DNA matches it firmly. Clone size appears in some rows only: once, few, many, or a class for an expanded clone.

V: TRBV19
size: NA
J: TRBJ2-1
D: TRBD1
CDR3: CASHGQGAREQFF
DNA: TGTGCCAGTCACGGACAGGGGGCCCGGGAGCAGTTCTTC

V: TRBV25-1
size: once
J: TRBJ1-1
D: NA
CDR3: CASSPQVGGSEAFF
DNA: TGTGCCAGCAGTCCCCAGGTGGGGGGTTCTGAAGCTTTCTTT

V: TRBV7-2
size: few
J: TRBJ1-3
D: NA
CDR3: CASSLQGFSGNTIYF
DNA: TGTGCCAGCAGCTTACAGGGCTTCTCTGGAAACACCATATATTTT

V: TRBV19
size: NA
J: TRBJ1-2
D: TRBD1
CDR3: CASQLRLTGTGNGYTF
DNA: TGTGCCAGTCAACTCCGTTTAACCGGGACAGGGAATGGCTACACCTTC

V: TRBV5-1
size: NA
J: TRBJ1-1
D: NA
CDR3: CASSAGTLFEAFF
DNA: TGCGCCAGCAGCGCCGGGACACTTTTTGAAGCTTTCTTT

V: TRBV5-4
size: NA
J: TRBJ2-3
D: TRBD1
CDR3: CASSLRQGPDTQYF
DNA: TGTGCCAGCAGCTTGCGACAGGGGCCAGATACGCAGTATTTT

V: TRBV7-2
size: NA
J: TRBJ1-1
D: NA
CDR3: CASSLFPRGLNTEAFF
DNA: TGTGCCAGCAGCTTGTTCCCTAGGGGCCTGAACACTGAAGCTTTCTTT

V: TRBV6-5
size: NA
J: TRBJ2-3
D: TRBD1
CDR3: CASTRDRGPDTQYF
DNA: TGTGCCAGCACCAGAGACAGGGGTCCAGATACGCAGTATTTT

V: TRBV15
size: NA
J: TRBJ1-6
D: TRBD1
CDR3: CATSRGAQGAGSPLHF
DNA: TGTGCCACCAGCAGAGGGGCACAGGGGGCGGGTTCACCCCTCCACTTT

V: TRBV19
size: NA
J: TRBJ1-2
D: NA
CDR3: CASSITERYTF
DNA: TGTGCCAGTAGTATTACGGAGCGCTACACCTTC

V: TRBV18
size: NA
J: TRBJ1-4
D: TRBD1
CDR3: CASSHRDRGNEKLFF
DNA: TGTGCCAGCTCGCACCGGGACAGGGGGAATGAAAAACTGTTTTTT

V: TRBV7-8
size: NA
J: TRBJ1-2
D: TRBD1
CDR3: CASSSGDSPYGYTF
DNA: TGTGCCAGCAGCTCCGGGGACAGTCCTTATGGCTACACCTTC

V: TRBV7-9
size: NA
J: TRBJ2-5
D: NA
CDR3: CASSLVSRLEETQYF
DNA: TGTGCCAGCAGCTTAGTAAGCAGGTTGGAAGAGACCCAGTACTTC

V: TRBV28
size: NA
J: TRBJ2-3
D: NA
CDR3: CASSSGGTDTQYF
DNA: TGTGCCAGCAGTTCAGGGGGCACAGATACGCAGTATTTT